This note documents a single T cell receptor beta chain sequence. In the study's own analysis: The assay estimated nucleated cells by amplifying reference gene primers. Produced via immunoSEQ multiplex PCR; TCRdb's table is partial and in-frame only. The V and J calls and the clone size are those of that table, but D and trimming were determined from the DNA. The sample lists about 240,000 clones; around 85% were seen once. The data stem from a study of blood T cell repertoires in COVID-19. Study background: Sites in the United States, Italy and Spain provided acute and convalescent COVID-19 samples.

The CDR3 runs 12 residues. CDR1 and CDR2 from the germline V gene are KGHDR and SFDVKD. V lost 5 bases and J 3 bases, leaving 7 bases between the germline ends. This study enrolled people aged about 18 to 100 from roughly 22 US geographic areas. Categorization into cohorts depended on clinical history that participants reported. The rearrangement joins TRBV24-1 to TRBJ2-7; unclear D gene. This receptor was taken from a woman aged 40 to 50 with acute COVID-19. The specimen was PBMCs or T cells enriched from blood (not recorded which). The CDR3 loop reads CATSGTNYEQYF. Here the CDR3 DNA reads TGTGCCACCAGTGGTACTAACTACGAGCAGTACTTC.